This T cell receptor (beta chain) is from a study of T cell responses to AZD1222 COVID-19 vaccine. In the study overall: Second doses that came at about 4 or about 12 weeks were put together.

This clone has just one count. As yet, its antigen is unknown. Trimming removed 1 base at V and 14 bases at J, with 12 bases between. The germline gives CDR1 GTSNPN, CDR2 SVGIG (reference sequence). The CDR3 extends over 11 amino acids. Study findings and constraints: Spike-wide coverage was observed for vaccine-associated CD4 TCRs, with dominant responses at 160-218 and 743-854. A rise in Spike-specific TCR breadth and depth followed two AZD1222 doses.

Assay used: immunoSEQ multiplex PCR; TCRdb lists only in-frame clones, some missing. The table lists 170,000 or so clones, about nine tenths of them singletons. The sequencing here drew on peripheral blood, taken on day 0 of AZD1222 vaccination. V gene TRBV30 combines with J gene TRBJ2-1; D remains ambiguous. The sequence was collected from an adult in good health. In nucleotides, the CDR3 is TGTGCCTGGAGTGCGGACGCACGGGAGTTCTTC. It encodes CAWSADAREFF.